This T cell receptor (beta chain) was sequenced in a study of T-cell reconstitution after alpha-beta-depleted transplantation in children (dated by TCRdb to the mid-2010s). Looking at the study overall: T-cell immune reconstitution after TCRalphabeta/CD19-depleted allogeneic hematopoietic cell transplantation in children was quantitatively tracked in the study by means of TCR repertoire profiling.

This clonotype has at least ten counts. The antigen it recognizes is unknown. It has no much larger one-base neighbor in the sample; base qualities were not kept. The method behind the library was PCR. This sample was sequenced with an Illumina HiSeq 2500. To normalize quantification of the TCRbeta repertoire, the TCR libraries were built with molecular barcoding that relied on unique molecular identifiers. TCRdb trimmed public reads at Q25 via fastp, called clones via MiXCR and kept in-frame beta chains. Entries are consolidated by CDR3 protein sequence, retaining the most common genes and DNA. The sample data list 90,000 to 100,000 distinct CDR3 sequences, and 9.5% to 15% of these were observed just once. The ten biggest clones cover approximately 13% of the sample. V has 5 bases trimmed and J has 3 bases trimmed; junction bases matching no gene number 5. Via the germline V gene, CDR1 is SGHTA and CDR2 FQGNSA. From the cysteine up to the phenylalanine, the CDR3 has a length of 14 residues. Just CDR3 DNA is preserved here, 42 bases in frame from base 1.

The sample here was PBMCs from the stem cell graft donor, taken from the stem cell graft. The receptor comes from a human donor who donated a stem cell graft to a child with inherited bone marrow failure. The receptor chain draws on TRBV7-2 and TRBJ1-1, with TRBD1 identical over 8 junction bases. The CDR3 protein sequence reads: CASSEQTGDTEAFF. The DNA is TGTGCCAGCAGCGAACAGACAGGGGACACTGAAGCTTTCTTT.